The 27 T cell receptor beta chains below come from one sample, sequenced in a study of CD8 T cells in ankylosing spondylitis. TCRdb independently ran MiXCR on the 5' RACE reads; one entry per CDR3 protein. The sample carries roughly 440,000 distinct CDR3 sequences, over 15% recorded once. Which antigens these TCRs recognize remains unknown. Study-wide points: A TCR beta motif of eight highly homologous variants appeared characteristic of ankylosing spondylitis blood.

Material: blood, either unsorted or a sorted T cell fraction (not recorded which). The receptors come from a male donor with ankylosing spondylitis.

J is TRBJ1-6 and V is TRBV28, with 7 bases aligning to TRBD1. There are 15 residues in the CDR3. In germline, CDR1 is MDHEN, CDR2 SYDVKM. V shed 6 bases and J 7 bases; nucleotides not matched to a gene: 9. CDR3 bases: TGTGCCAGCAGACCACGGGACAGACAGAATTCACCCCTCCACTTT. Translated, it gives CASRPRDRQNSPLHF. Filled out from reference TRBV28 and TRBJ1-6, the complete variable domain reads DVKVTQSSRYLVKRTGEKVFLECVQDMDHENMFWYRQDPGLGLRLIYFSYDVKMKEKGDIPEGYSVSREKKERFSLILESASTNQTSMYLCASRPRDRQNSPLHFGNGTRLTVT.

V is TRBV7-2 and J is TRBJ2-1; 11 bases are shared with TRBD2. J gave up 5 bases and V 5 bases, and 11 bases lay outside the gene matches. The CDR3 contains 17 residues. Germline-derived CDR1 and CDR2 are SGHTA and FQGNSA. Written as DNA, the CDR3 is TGTGCCAGCAGCGTAACCGGGACTAGCGGACTACACAATGAGCAGTTCTTC. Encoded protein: CASSVTGTSGLHNEQFF.

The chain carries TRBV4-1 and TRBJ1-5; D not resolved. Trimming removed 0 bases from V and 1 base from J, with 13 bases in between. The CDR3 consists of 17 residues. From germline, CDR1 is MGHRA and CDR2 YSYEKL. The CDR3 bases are TGCGCCAGCAGCCAAGACTTCCGGACGGTAAGCAATCAGCCCCAGCATTTT. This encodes CASSQDFRTVSNQPQHF.

The DNA for the CDR3 is TGTGCCAGCAGCCCAGGACAGGGACTTTATTCACCCCTCCACTTT. Translating it yields CASSPGQGLYSPLHF. V gene TRBV7-2 combines with J gene TRBJ1-6, with 8 bases lining up with TRBD1. With 5 bases clipped from V and 8 bases from J, the junction kept 8 bases outside the gene matches. The germline CDR1 and CDR2 sequences are SGHTA and FQGNSA. The CDR3 spans 15 residues.

The CDR3 reads CASSPSVGASTDTQYF. The CDR3 DNA follows: TGTGCCAGCAGCCCCTCTGTCGGGGCCTCCACAGATACGCAGTATTTT. The J gene is TRBJ2-3, the V gene TRBV7-9, with D possibly called TRBD1 or TRBD2 (5 bases each). Germline V gene lookup returns CDR1 SEHNR and CDR2 FQNEAQ (reference sequence). The CDR3 loop spans 16 amino acids. Trimming cost V 5 bases and J 2 bases, with 17 bases left between them.

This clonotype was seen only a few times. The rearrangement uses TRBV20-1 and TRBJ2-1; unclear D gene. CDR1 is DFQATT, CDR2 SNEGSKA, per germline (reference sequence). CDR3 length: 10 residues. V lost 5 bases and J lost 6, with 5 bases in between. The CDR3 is CSAQFNEQFF. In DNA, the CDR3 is TGCAGTGCTCAATTCAATGAGCAGTTCTTC.

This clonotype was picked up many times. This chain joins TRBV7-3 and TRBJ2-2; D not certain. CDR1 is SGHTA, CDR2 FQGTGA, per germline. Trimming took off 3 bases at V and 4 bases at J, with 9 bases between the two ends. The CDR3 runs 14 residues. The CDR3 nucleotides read TGTGCCAGCAGCTTGGGTGGGTTCACCGGGGAGCTGTTTTTT. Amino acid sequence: CASSLGGFTGELFF.

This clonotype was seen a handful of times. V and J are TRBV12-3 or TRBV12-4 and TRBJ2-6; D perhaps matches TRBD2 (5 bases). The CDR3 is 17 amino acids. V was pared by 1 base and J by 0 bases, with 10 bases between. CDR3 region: CASSLELVYSGANVLTF. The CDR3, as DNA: TGTGCCAGCAGTTTAGAACTAGTATACTCTGGGGCCAACGTCCTGACTTTC.

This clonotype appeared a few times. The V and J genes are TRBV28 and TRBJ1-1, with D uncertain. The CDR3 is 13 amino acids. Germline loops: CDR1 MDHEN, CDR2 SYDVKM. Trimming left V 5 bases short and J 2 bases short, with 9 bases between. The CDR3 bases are TGTGCCAGCAGTGATTGGGGAAACACTGAAGCTTTCTTT. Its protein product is CASSDWGNTEAFF. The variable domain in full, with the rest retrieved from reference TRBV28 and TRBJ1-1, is DVKVTQSSRYLVKRTGEKVFLECVQDMDHENMFWYRQDPGLGLRLIYFSYDVKMKEKGDIPEGYSVSREKKERFSLILESASTNQTSMYLCASSDWGNTEAFFGQGTRLTVV.

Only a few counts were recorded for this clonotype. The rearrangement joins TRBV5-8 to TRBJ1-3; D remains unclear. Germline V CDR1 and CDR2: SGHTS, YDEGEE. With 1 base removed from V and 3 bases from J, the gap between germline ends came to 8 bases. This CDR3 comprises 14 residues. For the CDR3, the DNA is TGTGCCAGCAGCTTGCTAGCGGGTGGAAACACCATATATTTT. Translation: CASSLLAGGNTIYF.

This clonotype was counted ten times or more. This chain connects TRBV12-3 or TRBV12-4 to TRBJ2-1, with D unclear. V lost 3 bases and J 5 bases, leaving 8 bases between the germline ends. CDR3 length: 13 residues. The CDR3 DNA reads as TGTGCCAGCAGTTTTAGGGATCACAATGAGCAGTTCTTC. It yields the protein CASSFRDHNEQFF.

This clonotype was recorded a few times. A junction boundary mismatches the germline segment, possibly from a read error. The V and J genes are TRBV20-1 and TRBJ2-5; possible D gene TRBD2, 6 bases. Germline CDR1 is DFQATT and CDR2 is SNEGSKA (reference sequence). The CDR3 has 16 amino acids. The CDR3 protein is CCARPPGAGSQETQYF. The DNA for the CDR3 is TGCTGTGCTAGACCGCCTGGGGCGGGGAGCCAAGAGACCCAGTACTTC.

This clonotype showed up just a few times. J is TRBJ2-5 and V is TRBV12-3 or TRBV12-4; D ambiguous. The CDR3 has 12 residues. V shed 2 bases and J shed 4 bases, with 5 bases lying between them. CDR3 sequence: CASSLKGETQYF. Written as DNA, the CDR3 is TGTGCCAGCAGTTTAAAGGGAGAGACCCAGTACTTC.

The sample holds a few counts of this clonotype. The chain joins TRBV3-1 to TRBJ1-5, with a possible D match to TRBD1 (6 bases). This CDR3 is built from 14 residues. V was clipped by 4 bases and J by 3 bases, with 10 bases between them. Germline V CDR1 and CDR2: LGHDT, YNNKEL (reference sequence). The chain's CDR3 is CASSPGVTNQPQHF. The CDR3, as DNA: TGTGCCAGCAGCCCAGGGGTCACCAATCAGCCCCAGCATTTT.

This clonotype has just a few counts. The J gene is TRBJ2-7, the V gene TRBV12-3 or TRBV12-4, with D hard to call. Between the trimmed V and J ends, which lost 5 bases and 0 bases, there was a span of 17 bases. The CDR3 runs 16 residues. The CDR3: CASSGFSPNFSYEQYF. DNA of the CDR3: TGTGCCAGCAGTGGGTTCTCCCCGAACTTCTCCTACGAGCAGTACTTC.

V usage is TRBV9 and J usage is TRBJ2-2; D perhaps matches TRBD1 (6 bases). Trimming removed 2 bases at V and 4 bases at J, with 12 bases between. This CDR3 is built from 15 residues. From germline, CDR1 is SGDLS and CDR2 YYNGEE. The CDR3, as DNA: TGTGCCAGCAGCGTCTCCACAGGGTTCACCGGGGAGCTGTTTTTT. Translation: CASSVSTGFTGELFF.

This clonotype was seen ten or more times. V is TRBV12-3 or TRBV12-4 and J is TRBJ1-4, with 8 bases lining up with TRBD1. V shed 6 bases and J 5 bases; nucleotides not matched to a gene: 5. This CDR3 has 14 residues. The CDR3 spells CASRQQGGNEKLFF. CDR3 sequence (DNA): TGTGCCAGCAGACAACAGGGGGGAAATGAAAAACTGTTTTTT.

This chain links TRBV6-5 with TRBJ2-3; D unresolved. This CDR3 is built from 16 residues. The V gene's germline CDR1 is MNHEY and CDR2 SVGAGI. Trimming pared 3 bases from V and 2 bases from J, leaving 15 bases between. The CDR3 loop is CASSYNKALVTDTQYF. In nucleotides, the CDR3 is TGTGCCAGCAGTTATAATAAGGCATTAGTCACAGATACGCAGTATTTT.

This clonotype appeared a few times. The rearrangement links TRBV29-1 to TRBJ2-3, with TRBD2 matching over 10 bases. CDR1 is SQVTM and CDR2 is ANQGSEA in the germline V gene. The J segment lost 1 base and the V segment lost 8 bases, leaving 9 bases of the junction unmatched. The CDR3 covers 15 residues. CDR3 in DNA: TGCAGCACATCAACCGGGACTAGCGGCACAGATACGCAGTATTTT. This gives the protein CSTSTGTSGTDTQYF.

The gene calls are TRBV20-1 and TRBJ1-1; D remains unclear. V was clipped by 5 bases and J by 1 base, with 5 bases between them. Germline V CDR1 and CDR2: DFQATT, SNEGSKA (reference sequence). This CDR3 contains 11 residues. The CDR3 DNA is TGCAGTGCTTATTCGAACACTGAAGCTTTCTTT. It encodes CSAYSNTEAFF.

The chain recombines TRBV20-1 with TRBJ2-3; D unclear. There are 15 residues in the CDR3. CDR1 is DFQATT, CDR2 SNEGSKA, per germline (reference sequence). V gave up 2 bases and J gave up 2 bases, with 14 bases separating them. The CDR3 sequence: CSARTGSRFTDTQYF. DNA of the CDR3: TGCAGTGCTAGAACTGGCAGCAGGTTCACAGATACGCAGTATTTT.

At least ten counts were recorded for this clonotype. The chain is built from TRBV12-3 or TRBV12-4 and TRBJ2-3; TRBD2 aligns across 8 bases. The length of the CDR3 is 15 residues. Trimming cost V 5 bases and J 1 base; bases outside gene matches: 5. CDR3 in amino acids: CASSIGLAGTDTQYF. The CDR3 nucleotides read TGTGCCAGCAGTATCGGACTAGCCGGCACAGATACGCAGTATTTT.

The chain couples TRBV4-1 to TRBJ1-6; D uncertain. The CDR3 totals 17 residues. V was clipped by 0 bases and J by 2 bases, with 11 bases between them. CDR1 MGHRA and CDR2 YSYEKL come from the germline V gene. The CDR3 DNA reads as TGCGCCAGCAGCCAAGAATCAAGTACAGCCTATAATTCACCCCTCCACTTT. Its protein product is CASSQESSTAYNSPLHF.

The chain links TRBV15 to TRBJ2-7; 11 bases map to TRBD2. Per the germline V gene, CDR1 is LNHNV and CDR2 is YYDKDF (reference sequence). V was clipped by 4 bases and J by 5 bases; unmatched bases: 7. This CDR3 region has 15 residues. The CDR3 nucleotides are TGTGCCACCAGCAATACTAGCGGGAGATTACACGAGCAGTACTTC. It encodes CATSNTSGRLHEQYF.

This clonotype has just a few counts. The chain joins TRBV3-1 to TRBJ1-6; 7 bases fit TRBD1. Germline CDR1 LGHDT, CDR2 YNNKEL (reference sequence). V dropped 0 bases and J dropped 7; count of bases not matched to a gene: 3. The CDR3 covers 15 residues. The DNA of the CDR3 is TGTGCCAGCAGCCAAGATGGGACAGAAAATTCACCCCTCCACTTT. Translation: CASSQDGTENSPLHF.

The chain's CDR3 is CSYRAGGTTNTGELFF. The CDR3 DNA follows: TGCAGTTACCGGGCGGGGGGTACCACGAACACCGGGGAGCTGTTTTTT. The V gene is TRBV20-1, the J gene TRBJ2-2, with 8 positions matching TRBD2. This CDR3 is 16 amino acids long. Germline CDR1 reads DFQATT; CDR2 reads SNEGSKA (reference sequence). V lost 8 bases, J lost 0 bases, and 11 bases stayed unmatched.

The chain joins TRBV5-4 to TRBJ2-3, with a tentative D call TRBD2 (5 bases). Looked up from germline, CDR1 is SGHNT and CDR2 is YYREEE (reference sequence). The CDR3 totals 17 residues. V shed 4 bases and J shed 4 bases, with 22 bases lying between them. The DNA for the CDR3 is TGTGCCAGCAGCGACTCTGCGTTTGGGCTAGCCGCAGATACGCAGTATTTT. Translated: CASSDSAFGLAADTQYF.